This T cell receptor beta chain was captured by sequencing in a study of neurological immune-mediated disorders. CDR1 and CDR2 (germline): MNHEY, SMNVEV (reference sequence). The CDR3 extends over 14 amino acids. V lost 3 bases, J lost 1 base, and 4 bases lay in between. Study-level results: HTLV-1-associated myelopathy displayed the greatest TCR clonal expansion, and multiple sclerosis exhibited the smallest, lower than that of healthy controls.

The table lists this clonotype with many counts. Antigen unknown. Time point in this sample: longitudinal time-point 3. Stored at -80 C, 2 million PBMCs were the source of the unsorted libraries. TCRdb passed the 5' RACE reads through MiXCR, listing each CDR3 protein once. Among about 45,000 distinct CDR3 sequences, about 14% were seen once, and the ten largest hold about an eighth. This sequence originates from a young man in good health. The material sequenced was PBMCs. The chain links TRBV27 to TRBJ2-6, with D hard to call. The CDR3 DNA reads TGTGCCAGCAGTTTCGGTTCTGGGGCCAACGTCCTGACTTTC. The encoded protein is CASSFGSGANVLTF.